This is a list of T cell receptor beta chains from one sample in a study of T cells in Graves' hyperthyroidism and ophthalmopathy. MiXCR was run by TCRdb on the multiplex PCR reads, yielding one entry per CDR3 protein. The sample has around 540,000 distinct CDR3 sequences; about 15% are singletons. Source material: blood. Every receptor here comes from a woman in her 30s with Graves' ophthalmopathy. The CDR3 runs from the conserved cysteine through the conserved F or W. Each record gives: clone size, V gene, D gene, J gene, CDR3 DNA, CDR3 protein. D genes are given only for firm matches. Clone size is stated in some rows and not others, as once, few, many or a class when expanded.

few	TRBV19	TRBD2	TRBJ2-3	TGTGCCAGTAGTATTAGCAGCGGGAGGAGGTGGACAGATACGCAGTATTTT	CASSISSGRRWTDTQYF
many	TRBV27	TRBD2	TRBJ2-7	TGTGCCAGCAGTTTATTAGCGGGAGGGGGCGAGCAGTACTTC	CASSLLAGGGEQYF
once	TRBV28	TRBD2	TRBJ2-3	TGTGCCCGCAGTCCTGGACTAGAGGGAGCTGGGAGCACAGATACGCAGTATTTT	CARSPGLEGAGSTDTQYF
many	TRBV5-6	.	TRBJ2-1	TGTGCCAGCAGCTATGGGGACGGAAATGAGCAGTTCTTC	CASSYGDGNEQFF
few	TRBV4-2	TRBD2	TRBJ2-1	TGTGCCAGCAGCCGATCCGGGACTACCGTTTACAATGAGCAGTTCTTC	CASSRSGTTVYNEQFF
.	TRBV12-3/TRBV12-4	.	TRBJ2-7	TGTGCCAGCAGTGCCCCTGATTACGAGCAGTACTTC	CASSAPDYEQYF
few	TRBV28	.	TRBJ1-5	TGTGCCAGCAGGGTCGGGTACAGTCAGCCCCAGCATTTT	CASRVGYSQPQHF
many	TRBV20-1	.	TRBJ2-4	TGCAGTGCTAGAGCCAGTGATCTAGCCAAAAACATTCAGTACTTC	CSARASDLAKNIQYF
few	TRBV10-1	.	TRBJ2-2	TGCGCCAGTCAAGGAGGCGGGAACACCGGGGAGCTGTTTTTT	CASQGGGNTGELFF
few	TRBV6-1	.	TRBJ2-5	TGTGCCAGCAGTTGGGGGCGGGGCCAAGAGACCCAGTACTTC	CASSWGRGQETQYF
.	TRBV20-1	TRBD1	TRBJ1-5	TGCAGTACACACAGGGGGCTCAATCAGCCCCAGCATTTT	CSTHRGLNQPQHF
many	TRBV6-2/TRBV6-3	.	TRBJ1-1	TGTGCCAGCAGTTTTTCTGGGAGTACTGAAGCTTTCTTT	CASSFSGSTEAFF
few	TRBV12-3/TRBV12-4	.	TRBJ2-1	TGTGCCAGCAGTTTAATCGTAGCCAATGAGCAGTTCTTC	CASSLIVANEQFF
many	TRBV4-3	TRBD2	TRBJ2-1	TGCGCCAGCAGCCAAGATTCCCCTCTAGTGGCGGGAGGGGGGCAGTTCTTC	CASSQDSPLVAGGGQFF
many	TRBV30	TRBD1	TRBJ1-1	TGTGCCTGGAGTTCTGGGACAGGGAACACTGAAGCTTTCTTT	CAWSSGTGNTEAFF
.	TRBV4-1	TRBD1	TRBJ1-5	TGCGCCAGCAGCCAAGAGGCCGGACAGGGGTATCAGCCCCAGCATTTT	CASSQEAGQGYQPQHF
.	TRBV6-2/TRBV6-3	.	TRBJ1-5	TGTGCCAGCAGTTACGACTTCTGGGGCAATCAGCCCCAGCATTTT	CASSYDFWGNQPQHF
.	TRBV3-1	TRBD2	TRBJ2-1	TGTGCCAGCAGCCAAACGGGACTAGCGGGACCATACAATGAGCAGTTCTTC	CASSQTGLAGPYNEQFF
many	TRBV20-1	TRBD2	TRBJ2-1	TGCAGTGCTAGCGGGAGGCTCTCGGTTTTTGAGCAGTTCTTC	CSASGRLSVFEQFF
many	TRBV5-1	TRBD2	TRBJ2-3	TGCGCCAGCACCGCGGGAGGAACCAGCACAGATACGCAGTATTTT	CASTAGGTSTDTQYF
many	TRBV2	TRBD1	TRBJ1-2	TGTGCCAGCAGTACGGACAGGGACAATGGCTACACCTTC	CASSTDRDNGYTF
few	TRBV3-1	.	TRBJ2-3	TGTGCCAGCAGCCAGTCGGTCTATGATAGCGGAGAAATCACAGATACGCAGTATTTT	CASSQSVYDSGEITDTQYF
few	TRBV29-1	TRBD2	TRBJ2-7	TGCAGCGTCAACGGGGGGAGGGCTCGACCTTACGAGCAGTACTTC	CSVNGGRARPYEQYF
few	TRBV5-5	.	TRBJ1-4	TGTGCCAGCAGCTTTTATGCCACACAGCACAATGACGAAACTAATGAAAAACTGTTTTTT	CASSFYATQHNDETNEKLFF
.	TRBV6-2/TRBV6-3	.	TRBJ2-7	TGTGCCGCTGGGGGGTACGAGCAGTACTTC	CAAGGYEQYF
many	TRBV29-1	.	TRBJ2-3	TGCAGCGCCCAATGCCCAGCCCCGGGGTTGGGGAAGCAAGATACGCAGTATTTT	CSAQCPAPGLGKQDTQYF
many	TRBV18	.	TRBJ2-7	TGTGCCAGCTCACCTCGGACTGACGAGCAGTACTTC	CASSPRTDEQYF
many	TRBV20-1	.	TRBJ1-1	TGCAGTGCTATCGGACGGGTGAACACTGAAGCTTTCTTT	CSAIGRVNTEAFF
.	TRBV5-6	TRBD2	TRBJ2-1	TGTGCCAGCAGCTTGCTCGCGGGAGGGCATAACAATGAGCAGTTCTTC	CASSLLAGGHNNEQFF